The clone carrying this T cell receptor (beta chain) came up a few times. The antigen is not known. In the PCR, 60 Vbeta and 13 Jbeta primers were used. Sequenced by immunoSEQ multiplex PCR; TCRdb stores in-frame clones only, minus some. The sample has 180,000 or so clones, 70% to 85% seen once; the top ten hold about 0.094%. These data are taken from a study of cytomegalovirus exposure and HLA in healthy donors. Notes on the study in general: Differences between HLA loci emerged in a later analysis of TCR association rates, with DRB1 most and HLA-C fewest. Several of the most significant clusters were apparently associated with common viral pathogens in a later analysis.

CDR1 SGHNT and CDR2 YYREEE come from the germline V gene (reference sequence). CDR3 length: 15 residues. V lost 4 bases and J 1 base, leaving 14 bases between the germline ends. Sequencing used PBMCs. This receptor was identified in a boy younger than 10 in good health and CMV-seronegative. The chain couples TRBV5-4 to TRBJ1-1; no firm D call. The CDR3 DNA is TGTGCCAGCAGCCCGAGCGGTCAGGAGAACACTGAAGCTTTCTTT. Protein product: CASSPSGQENTEAFF.